Sequencing of this T cell receptor beta chain was carried out in a study of T cell repertoires in cytomegalovirus infection. For the study at large: Indications came from public TCR beta signatures; they pointed to CMV infection and to a matching HLA type.

One entry per CDR3 protein results from TCRdb running MiXCR on the reads. The sample contains about 310,000 distinct CDR3 sequences, about 9.1% of which appear only once. Study outcomes and limitations: Clonotype analysis showed dominance of the ex vivo response by HLA-C-restricted CMV-specific TCR beta clonotypes. Cumulative frequency of public TCR beta families picked out carriers of CMV plus the relevant HLA.

This clonotype was counted at least ten times. Its antigen is undetermined. The TCR sequence derives from a human donor in good health (CMV status not recorded). Some clones in this sample may be carry-over from other donors' samples. Material for sequencing was PBMCs.

CDR3 in amino acids: CATSRGQGADTQYF. CDR3 sequence (DNA): TGTGCCACCAGCAGAGGACAGGGGGCTGATACGCAGTATTTT. V usage is TRBV15 and J usage is TRBJ2-3, with 10 nucleotides matching TRBD1. The germline CDR1 and CDR2 sequences are LNHNV and YYDKDF (reference sequence). V was clipped by 1 base and J by 6 bases; unmatched bases: 1. This CDR3 spans 14 amino acids.